The sequence of this TCR beta chain was determined in a study of blood T cell repertoires in COVID-19. Study summary: The analysed material was cDNA or gDNA that came from T cells, B-cell-depleted T cells, or PBMCs.

The CDR3 contains 13 residues. Trimming removed 2 bases from V and 2 bases from J, with 7 bases in between. This clone has just a few counts. Sequenced by immunoSEQ multiplex PCR; TCRdb stores in-frame clones only, minus some. The table records roughly 500,000 clones, 89% of them present only once. The TCR originated in a man younger than 30 with COVID-19, enrolled during active disease. Material: peripheral blood. The rearrangement links TRBV12-3 or TRBV12-4 to TRBJ2-7, with no clear D. The CDR3: CASSLSVPYEQYF. The DNA for the CDR3 is TGTGCCAGCAGTTTATCTGTTCCCTACGAGCAGTACTTC.